This is a list of T cell receptor beta chains from one sample in a study of regulatory T cells in long-lasting Graves disease. TCRdb reprocessed the multiplex PCR reads via MiXCR and lists one record per CDR3 protein. The repertoire holds hundreds of thousands of distinct CDR3 sequences, about 19% seen once, with 29% in the top ten. The input for sequencing was peripheral blood mononuclear cells (PBMCs), taken when the disease was refractory, from a patient treated with antithyroid drugs. These receptors all come from a female donor with Graves disease. The CDR3 runs from the conserved cysteine through the conserved F or W. Clone sizes are given selectively: once, few, many, or a class where the clone is expanded.

>TRBV18|TRBJ2-5|many
CASSPRVAETQYF
>TRBV5-1|TRBJ2-2|few
CASSLAWQGLTGELFF
>TRBV6-5|TRBJ1-2|many
CASSYSHRIYGYTF
>TRBV30|TRBJ1-6|.
CAWRASSNLPLHF
>TRBV7-8|TRBJ2-7|.
CASSITGSGYEQYF
>TRBV7-2|TRBJ1-5|.
CASSLAGLSVYQPQHF
>TRBV7-2|TRBJ2-2|few
CASSLSLRGLGTGELFF
>TRBV7-9|TRBJ2-7|.
CASSTTGTGREQYF
>TRBV9|TRBJ1-1|.
CASSVSLRDNTEAFF
>TRBV19|TRBJ2-7|many
CASSTRYRGEAYEQYF
>TRBV12-3/TRBV12-4|TRBJ1-4|many
CASSYPGGFREKLFF
>TRBV29-1|TRBJ2-2|many
CSVLGDRTGELFF
>TRBV24-1|TRBJ1-1|many
CATSAEGKRAFF
>TRBV29-1|TRBJ1-5|many
CSVAWARGPNQPQHF